The rows below give T cell receptor beta chains drawn from one sample of a study of CD8+ T cells in alopecia areata. TCRdb's copy holds only in-frame clones and misses some; the assay was immunoSEQ multiplex PCR. In the table there are 170,000 or so clones, under 70% of which are singletons. Material: CD4+ T cells sorted from blood, obtained at week 4, from a patient treated with tofacitinib. These receptor sequences come from a human donor with alopecia areata. CDR3s include the opening cysteine and the closing phenylalanine or tryptophan. D genes are given only for firm matches. A clone size is listed for some rows: how often the clone was seen (once, few, many), or a class if it is expanded.

-	TRBJ2-1	15	-	TRBV6-1	CASSEFGLDYNEQFF	TGTGCCAGCAGTGAATTCGGTTTAGATTACAATGAGCAGTTCTTC
-	TRBJ1-1	12	-	TRBV29-1	CSVEDPGTEAFF	TGCAGCGTTGAAGATCCGGGAACTGAAGCTTTCTTT
-	TRBJ2-1	12	few	TRBV10-3	CAISVITNEQFF	TGTGCCATCAGTGTTATCACCAATGAGCAGTTCTTC
-	TRBJ1-5	15	-	TRBV10-2	CASSWGGDSNQPQHF	TGCGCCAGCAGTTGGGGTGGGGATAGCAATCAGCCCCAGCATTTT
TRBD2	TRBJ2-3	15	once	TRBV10-3	CAISSGAGLADTQYF	TGTGCCATCAGTAGCGGGGCAGGACTGGCAGATACGCAGTATTTT
-	TRBJ1-2	16	-	TRBV10-3	CAITRDPTASNYGYTF	TGTGCCATCACCCGGGACCCAACTGCGTCCAACTATGGCTACACCTTC
-	TRBJ1-2	15	-	TRBV4-3	CASSQDSQGRYGYTF	TGCGCCAGCAGCCAAGATTCCCAGGGTCGCTATGGCTACACCTTC
-	TRBJ1-1	14	-	TRBV29-1	CKRAIIGPHTEAFF	TGCAAAAGAGCGATCATCGGGCCGCACACTGAAGCTTTCTTT
-	TRBJ1-6	15	-	TRBV9	CASSVAVGADSPLHF	TGTGCCAGCAGCGTAGCGGTAGGTGCGGATTCACCCCTCCACTTT
TRBD2	TRBJ2-5	14	once	TRBV7-3	CASSSSGVAETQYF	TGTGCCAGCAGCAGTAGCGGGGTGGCGGAGACCCAGTACTTC
TRBD1	TRBJ1-2	13	-	TRBV29-1	CSAVQGASYGYTF	TGCAGCGCTGTACAGGGGGCCTCCTATGGCTACACCTTC
-	TRBJ2-7	15	few	TRBV13	CASSNGQGSPYEQYF	TGTGCCAGCAGCAACGGCCAGGGATCCCCCTACGAGCAGTACTTC
-	TRBJ1-1	14	-	TRBV2	CASSVGGVETEAFF	TGTGCCAGCAGTGTGGGTGGGGTTGAGACTGAAGCTTTCTTT
TRBD1	TRBJ1-1	15	-	TRBV7-3	CASSPRTGLSTEAFF	TGTGCCAGCAGCCCAAGGACAGGGCTGAGCACTGAAGCTTTCTTT
-	TRBJ2-5	14	-	TRBV15	CATSSQPGRETQYF	TGTGCCACCAGCAGCCAACCTGGACGAGAGACCCAGTACTTC